This T cell receptor (beta chain) originates from a study of blood T cell repertoires in COVID-19 (TCRdb year 2020). In terms of the full investigation: Collaborator samples came from the United States, Italy and Spain and covered acute and convalescent phases of COVID-19. The repertoires were made available in a free public database intended to serve as a resource for research on the immune response to SARS-CoV-2. HLA class I and class II types, where available, came from metadata supplied by the sample provider rather than from assay-based typing. Samples came from the ongoing ImmuneRACE study (first 160 participants) plus 1,254 subjects from 6 global collaborators. Sample metadata almost always included a de-identified subject ID, COVID-19 status, age in years and sex. The prospective study material was composed of cDNA or gDNA derived from T cells, B-cell-depleted T cells, or PBMCs. The dataset comprised deeply sampled blood TCRbeta repertoires from subjects exposed to, actively infected with, or recovered from COVID-19. Results and caveats for the whole study, not just this receptor: How much clinical and demographic metadata was included differed by source and by participant, and the metadata was provided uncurated.

As to this clone: No cognate antigen has been identified for it. Per-nucleotide qualities are absent, and no much larger clonotype sits a single base away.

Looking up the germline V gene (reference sequence) yields CDR1 SEHNR and CDR2 FQNEAQ. The CDR3 covers 14 residues, taking in both the cysteine and the phenylalanine. The CDR3 DNA has 42 bases and is translated from base 1. V loses 5 bases of germline sequence and J loses 8 bases, and the interval between the two ends is 13 bases. TCRbeta CDR3 regions were amplified from genomic DNA by means of the immunoSEQ Assay, a bias-controlled multiplex PCR. Per the original workflow: Within the assay, amplification of reference gene primers was used to estimate how many nucleated cells each sample contained. To quantify the absolute abundance of each unique TCRbeta CDR3 rearrangement, sequence reads were collapsed and filtered. For each sample, productive Simpson clonality was calculated as the square root of Simpson's diversity index across productive rearrangements. TCRdb took this table from immuneACCESS and kept in-frame rearrangements with V and J called. Such tables lack part of the clones; where checked against another copy, unresolved V genes explain under half of the gap, and the rest is unexplained. V, J and clone size are taken as reported in that table, and D and trimming were inferred from the DNA itself. Counted in this sample were 9,500 to 12,000 clones; approximately 89% of them appeared once. The ten largest clones take up about 10% of the sample.

Collaborating institutions collected whole blood in K2EDTA tubes following their own protocols. Collaborator samples were shipped for TCRbeta analysis as frozen whole blood, isolated PBMCs, or DNA extracted from either sample type. This sequence uses TRBV7-9 and TRBJ1-6; TRBD1 is a possible D gene, resting on 5 matching bases. This clonotype was sampled from a human donor in a cohort sampled during active COVID-19. Sequenced input: peripheral blood. The CDR3 in this case is CASSPGQQDSPLHF. The nucleotides read TGTGCCAGCAGCCCTGGACAACAGGATTCACCCCTCCACTTT.